Ten or more counts support the clone carrying this TCR beta chain. Original processing methods: Nucleated cell counts were estimated from reference gene primer amplification. The table came from immunoSEQ multiplex PCR; TCRdb's copy has only in-frame clones and leaves some out. V and J calls and clone size are given by that table; D and trimming were obtained from the DNA. The sample shows about 74,000 clones, roughly three quarters of them seen only once. Trimming removed 6 bases from V and 5 bases from J, with 11 bases in between. CDR3 length: 12 amino acids. This entry is derived from a study of blood T cell repertoires in COVID-19. Across the whole study: Samples taken during acute and convalescent COVID-19 were collected in the United States, Italy and Spain. T cells, B-cell-depleted T cells, or PBMCs supplied cDNA or gDNA.

This chain links TRBV12-3 or TRBV12-4 with TRBJ2-7, with D possibly TRBD1 on 5 matching bases. Material for sequencing was peripheral blood. The origin of this receptor is a man in his 70s with active or convalescent COVID-19. The CDR3, as DNA: TGTGCCAGCAGGGGGCGTTCCAACGAGCAGTACTTC. Encoded protein: CASRGRSNEQYF.